Listed below are T cell receptor beta chains from one sample, sequenced in a study of T cell repertoires in cytomegalovirus infection. MiXCR, run by TCRdb on the reads, gives a single entry per CDR3 protein. In the table there are approximately 550,000 distinct CDR3 sequences, 16% of which are singletons. The sequenced sample consisted of CD8+ T cells from PBMCs. The receptors derive from a human donor in good health (CMV status not recorded). Some clones in this sample may be carry-over from other donors' samples. CDR3s include the opening cysteine and the closing phenylalanine or tryptophan. A D gene is named only where the DNA matches it firmly. Rows give clone size only sometimes, using once, few, many, or a class for an expanded clone.

v_call	j_call	d_call	clone_size	cdr3_aa	cdr3_nt
TRBV25-1	TRBJ2-5	.	.	CASRKERQETQYF	TGTGCCAGCAGGAAGGAGCGCCAAGAGACCCAGTACTTC
TRBV2	TRBJ1-4	.	.	CASSGGRVPEKLFF	TGTGCCAGCAGCGGCGGTCGAGTCCCAGAAAAACTGTTTTTT
TRBV7-2	TRBJ2-3	.	many	CASSARGGYVADTQYF	TGTGCCAGCAGCGCGAGGGGGGGTTACGTCGCAGATACGCAGTATTTT
TRBV5-5	TRBJ2-1	.	.	CASSLSAHEQFF	TGTGCCAGCAGCTTGTCGGCGCATGAGCAGTTCTTC
TRBV25-1	TRBJ1-6	.	.	CASSEFFGGLDSPLHF	TGTGCCAGCAGTGAATTTTTTGGGGGGTTGGATTCACCCCTCCACTTT
TRBV2	TRBJ2-3	TRBD2	few	CASSGTSGRSDTQYF	TGTGCCAGCAGTGGTACTAGCGGGAGGTCGGATACGCAGTATTTT
TRBV6-4	TRBJ1-2	.	few	CASSEEREDYGYTF	TGTGCCAGCAGTGAGGAAAGGGAAGACTATGGCTACACCTTC
TRBV19	TRBJ1-1	.	many	CARTGSPTEAFF	TGTGCCAGGACCGGGAGCCCCACTGAAGCTTTCTTT
TRBV12-3/TRBV12-4	TRBJ1-2	.	once	CASTDEGNYGYTF	TGTGCCAGCACCGACGAGGGTAACTATGGCTACACCTTC
TRBV5-1	TRBJ2-1	.	.	CASRQRVEQFF	TGCGCCAGCCGTCAGAGGGTCGAGCAGTTCTTC
TRBV15	TRBJ2-5	TRBD2	few	CATSRDQTSGARSHQETQYF	TGTGCCACCAGCAGAGATCAAACTAGCGGGGCGCGCAGCCACCAAGAGACCCAGTACTTC
TRBV27	TRBJ1-5	TRBD1	many	CASSRTGRQPQHF	TGTGCCAGCAGCAGGACAGGGAGGCAGCCCCAGCATTTT
TRBV11-2	TRBJ2-3	.	many	CASSFVTRLITDTQYF	TGTGCCAGCAGCTTCGTGACTAGACTAATCACAGATACGCAGTATTTT
TRBV6-5	TRBJ2-7	TRBD2	.	CASRRDSTSGPTYEQYF	TGTGCCAGCAGGCGAGACTCTACTAGCGGGCCAACCTACGAGCAGTACTTC
TRBV3-1	TRBJ2-7	.	.	CASSHPGSSYEQYF	TGTGCCAGCAGCCATCCAGGAAGTTCCTACGAGCAGTACTTC
TRBV7-6	TRBJ2-3	TRBD2	.	CASRGTSGIRDTQGF	TGTGCCAGCAGAGGGACTAGCGGGATTAGAGATACGCAGGGTTTT
TRBV6-5	TRBJ2-7	TRBD1	.	CASSYSPDRGLYEQYF	TGTGCCAGCAGTTACTCCCCGGACAGGGGGCTTTACGAGCAGTACTTC
TRBV12-3/TRBV12-4	TRBJ1-1	TRBD1	many	CASSGPTGLEAFF	TGTGCCAGCAGTGGACCGACAGGGCTTGAAGCTTTCTTT
TRBV20-1	TRBJ2-1	TRBD2	.	CSARGLAGGENEQFF	TGCAGTGCTAGAGGACTAGCGGGAGGCGAGAATGAGCAGTTCTTC
TRBV2	TRBJ2-7	.	many	CASSEGAGSSYEQYF	TGTGCCAGCAGTGAAGGGGCAGGTAGCTCCTACGAGCAGTACTTC
TRBV5-6	TRBJ1-5	.	.	CASSATWADHSNQPQHF	TGTGCCAGCAGCGCTACCTGGGCGGACCATAGCAATCAGCCCCAGCATTTT
TRBV4-1	TRBJ2-7	.	few	CASSFRQGGPYEQYF	TGCGCCAGCAGCTTTCGACAGGGAGGGCCCTACGAGCAGTACTTC
TRBV4-1	TRBJ2-1	.	few	CASSHPRNEQFF	TGCGCCAGCAGCCACCCTAGAAATGAGCAGTTCTTC
TRBV4-2	TRBJ2-1	.	.	CASSRNRVNEQFF	TGTGCCAGCAGCCGCAACCGGGTCAATGAGCAGTTCTTC
TRBV2	TRBJ2-2	.	.	CASRSKDNEGPGELFF	TGTGCCAGCAGGTCGAAGGACAATGAAGGGCCCGGGGAGCTGTTTTTT
TRBV12-3/TRBV12-4	TRBJ2-7	TRBD1	many	CASSSSGGPGEQYF	TGTGCCAGCAGCTCGTCAGGGGGCCCCGGCGAGCAGTACTTC
TRBV13	TRBJ2-1	TRBD2	.	CASRWTSNNEQFF	TGTGCCAGCAGGTGGACTAGTAACAATGAGCAGTTCTTC
TRBV12-3/TRBV12-4	TRBJ1-5	.	many	CASSLGTPSNQPQHF	TGTGCCAGCAGTTTAGGGACACCTAGCAATCAGCCCCAGCATTTT
TRBV6-2/TRBV6-3	TRBJ1-1	.	.	CASSWPSMNTEAFF	TGTGCCAGCAGTTGGCCCTCTATGAACACTGAAGCTTTCTTT
TRBV2	TRBJ1-1	.	many	CASSETGARLEAFF	TGTGCCAGCAGTGAAACGGGTGCGAGGCTTGAAGCTTTCTTT
TRBV2	TRBJ2-1	TRBD2	few	CAGAKREEVNEQFF	TGTGCCGGGGCCAAGCGGGAGGAGGTCAATGAGCAGTTCTTC